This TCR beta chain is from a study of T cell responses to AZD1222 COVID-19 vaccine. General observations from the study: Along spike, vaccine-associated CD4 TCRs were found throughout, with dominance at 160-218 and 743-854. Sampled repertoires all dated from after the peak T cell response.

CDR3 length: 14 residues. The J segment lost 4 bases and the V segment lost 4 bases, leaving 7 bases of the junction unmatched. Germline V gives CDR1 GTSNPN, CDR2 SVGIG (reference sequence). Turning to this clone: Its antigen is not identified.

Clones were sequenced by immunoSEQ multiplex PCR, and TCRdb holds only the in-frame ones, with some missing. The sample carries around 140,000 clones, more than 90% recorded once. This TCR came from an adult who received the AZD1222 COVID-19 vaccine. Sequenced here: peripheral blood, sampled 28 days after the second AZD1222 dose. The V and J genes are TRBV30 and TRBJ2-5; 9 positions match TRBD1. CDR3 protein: CAWNPTGGGETQYF. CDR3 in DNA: TGTGCCTGGAATCCGACAGGGGGGGGAGAGACCCAGTACTTC. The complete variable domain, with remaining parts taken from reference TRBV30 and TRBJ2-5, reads SQTIHQWPATLVQPVGSPLSLECTVEGTSNPNLYWYRQAAGRGLQLLFYSVGIGQISSEVPQNLSASRPQDRQFILSSKKLLLSDSGFYLCAWNPTGGGETQYFGPGTRLLVL.